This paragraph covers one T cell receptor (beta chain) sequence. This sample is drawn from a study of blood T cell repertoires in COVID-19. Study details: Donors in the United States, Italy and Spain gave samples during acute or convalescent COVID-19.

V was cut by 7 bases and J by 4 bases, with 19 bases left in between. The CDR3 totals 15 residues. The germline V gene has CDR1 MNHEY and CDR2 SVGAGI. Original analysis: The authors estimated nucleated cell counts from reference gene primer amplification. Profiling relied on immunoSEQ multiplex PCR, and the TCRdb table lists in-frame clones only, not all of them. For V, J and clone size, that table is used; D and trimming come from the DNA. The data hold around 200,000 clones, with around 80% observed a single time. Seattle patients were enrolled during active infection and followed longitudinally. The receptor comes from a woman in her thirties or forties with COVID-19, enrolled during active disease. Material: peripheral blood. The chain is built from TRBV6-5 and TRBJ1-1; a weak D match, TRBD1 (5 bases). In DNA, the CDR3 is TGTGCCAGCAACACTATTTGGGGGGGGAGCACTGAAGCTTTCTTT. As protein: CASNTIWGGSTEAFF.